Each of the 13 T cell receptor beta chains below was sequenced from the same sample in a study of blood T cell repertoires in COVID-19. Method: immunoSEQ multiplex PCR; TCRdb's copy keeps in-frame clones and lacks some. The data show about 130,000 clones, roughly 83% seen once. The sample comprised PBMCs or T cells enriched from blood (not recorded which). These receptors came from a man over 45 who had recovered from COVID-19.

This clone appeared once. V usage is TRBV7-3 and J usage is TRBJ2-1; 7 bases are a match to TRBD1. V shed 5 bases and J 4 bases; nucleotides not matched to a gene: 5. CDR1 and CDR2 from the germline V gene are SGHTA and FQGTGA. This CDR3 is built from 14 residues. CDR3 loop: CASSPGGQYNEQFF. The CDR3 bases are TGTGCCAGCAGCCCAGGGGGTCAATACAATGAGCAGTTCTTC.

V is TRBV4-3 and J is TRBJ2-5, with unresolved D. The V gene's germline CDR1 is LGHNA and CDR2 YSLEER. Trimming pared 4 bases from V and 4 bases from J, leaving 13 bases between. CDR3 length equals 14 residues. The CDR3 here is CASSPRVVAETQYF. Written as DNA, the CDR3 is TGCGCCAGCAGCCCTAGAGTTGTAGCAGAGACCCAGTACTTC.

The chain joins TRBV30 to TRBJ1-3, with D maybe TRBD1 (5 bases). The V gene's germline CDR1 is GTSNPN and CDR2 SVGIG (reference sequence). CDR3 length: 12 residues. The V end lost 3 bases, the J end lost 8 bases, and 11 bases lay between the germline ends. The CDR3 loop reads CAWSPGGHTIYF. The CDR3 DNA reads TGTGCCTGGAGCCCGGGGGGTCACACCATATATTTT.

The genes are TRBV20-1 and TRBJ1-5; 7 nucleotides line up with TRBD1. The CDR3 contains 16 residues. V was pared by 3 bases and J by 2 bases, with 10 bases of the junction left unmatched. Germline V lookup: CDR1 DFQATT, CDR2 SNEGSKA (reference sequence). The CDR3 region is CSASPGGIYGNQPQHF. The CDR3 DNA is TGCAGTGCTAGTCCAGGGGGGATATATGGCAATCAGCCCCAGCATTTT.

The CDR3 is CASSPPLAGLTGELFF. The DNA for the CDR3 is TGTGCCAGCTCACCACCACTGGCGGGGTTGACCGGGGAGCTGTTTTTT. The rearrangement links TRBV18 to TRBJ2-2, with D perhaps matching TRBD2 (6 bases). This CDR3 region has 16 residues. Germline lookup yields CDR1 KGHSH and CDR2 LQKENI. With 0 bases removed from V and 5 bases from J, the gap between germline ends came to 13 bases.

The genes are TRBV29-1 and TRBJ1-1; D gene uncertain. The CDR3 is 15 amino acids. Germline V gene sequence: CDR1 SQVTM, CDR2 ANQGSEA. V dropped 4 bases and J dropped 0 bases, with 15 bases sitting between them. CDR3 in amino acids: CSVVPNPLLNTEAFF. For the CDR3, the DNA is TGCAGCGTTGTCCCGAATCCCCTACTGAACACTGAAGCTTTCTTT. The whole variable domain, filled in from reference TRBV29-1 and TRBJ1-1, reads SAVISQKPSRDICQRGTSLTIQCQVDSQVTMMFWYRQQPGQSLTLIATANQGSEATYESGFVIDKFPISRPNLTFSTLTVSNMSPEDSSIYLCSVVPNPLLNTEAFFGQGTRLTVV.

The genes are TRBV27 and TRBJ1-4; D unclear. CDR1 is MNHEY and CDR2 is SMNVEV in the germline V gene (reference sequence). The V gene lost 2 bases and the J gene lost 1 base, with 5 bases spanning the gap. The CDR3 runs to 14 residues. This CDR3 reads CASSLTRTNEKLFF. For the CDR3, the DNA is TGTGCCAGCAGTTTAACCAGAACTAATGAAAAACTGTTTTTT.

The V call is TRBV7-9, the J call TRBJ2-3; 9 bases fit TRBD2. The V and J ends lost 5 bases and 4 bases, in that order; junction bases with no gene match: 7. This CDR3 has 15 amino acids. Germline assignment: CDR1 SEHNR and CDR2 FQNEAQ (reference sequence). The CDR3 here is CASSRAGGGADTQYF. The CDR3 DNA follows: TGTGCCAGCAGCCGAGCGGGGGGAGGGGCAGATACGCAGTATTTT.

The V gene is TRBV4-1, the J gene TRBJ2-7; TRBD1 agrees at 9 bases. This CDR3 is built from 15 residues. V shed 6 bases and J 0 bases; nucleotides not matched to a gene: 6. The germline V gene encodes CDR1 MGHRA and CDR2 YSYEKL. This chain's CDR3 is CASSWGQGPSYEQYF. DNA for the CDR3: TGCGCCAGCAGTTGGGGACAGGGACCCTCCTACGAGCAGTACTTC.

CDR3 in amino acids: CASRGTGKGEQYF. The CDR3 DNA is TGTGCCAGCAGAGGGACAGGGAAGGGCGAGCAGTACTTC. The chain employs TRBV6-5 and TRBJ2-7; 9 nucleotides align to TRBD1. The CDR3 extends over 13 amino acids. The V gene end was trimmed by 6 bases and the J gene end by 6 bases; junction bases not matched to a gene: 6. Germline CDR1 MNHEY, CDR2 SVGAGI.

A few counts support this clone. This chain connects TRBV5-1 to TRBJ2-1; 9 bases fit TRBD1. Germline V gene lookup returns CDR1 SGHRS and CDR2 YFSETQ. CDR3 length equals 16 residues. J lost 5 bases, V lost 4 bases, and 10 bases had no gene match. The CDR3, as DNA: TGCGCCAGCAGCCAAAGGGGACAGGGAGTTAACAATGAGCAGTTCTTC. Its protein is CASSQRGQGVNNEQFF.

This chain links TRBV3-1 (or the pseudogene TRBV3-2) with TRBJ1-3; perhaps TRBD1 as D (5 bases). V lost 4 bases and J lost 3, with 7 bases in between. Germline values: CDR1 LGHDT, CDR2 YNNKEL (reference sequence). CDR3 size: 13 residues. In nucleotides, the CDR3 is TGTGCCAGCAGCCCCGGGGGTGGAAACACCATATATTTT. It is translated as CASSPGGGNTIYF.

In DNA, the CDR3 is TGTGCCAGCAGTTACCAGGCGAACTCTGGAAACACCATATATTTT. As protein: CASSYQANSGNTIYF. The chain uses TRBV6-5 and TRBJ1-3; no clear D. V gave up 2 bases and J gave up 0 bases, with 8 bases separating them. The CDR3 has 15 amino acids. Germline assignment: CDR1 MNHEY and CDR2 SVGAGI.